One and the same sample provided the 15 T cell receptor beta chains below, sequenced in a study of blood T cell repertoires in COVID-19. The table came from immunoSEQ multiplex PCR; TCRdb's copy has only in-frame clones and leaves some out. The sample lists approximately 70,000 clones, around 93% occurring once. The sequencing sample was made of peripheral blood. The origin of the receptors is a woman aged 60-70 years with active COVID-19.

This rearrangement joins TRBV6-6 to TRBJ2-7; 7 bases line up with TRBD1. The CDR3 extends over 13 amino acids. Trimming took 6 bases from V and 6 from J; bases not matched to a gene: 8. Germline loops: CDR1 MNHNY, CDR2 SVGAGI (reference sequence). The CDR3 loop is CASRQGTDPEQYF. As DNA, the CDR3 is TGTGCCAGCAGACAAGGGACAGACCCCGAGCAGTACTTC.

This sequence joins TRBV6-5 and TRBJ1-2, with a weak D call TRBD1 (6 bases). This CDR3 spans 14 amino acids. Germline CDR1 and CDR2: MNHEY and SVGAGI. V shed 5 bases and J shed 4 bases, with 14 bases lying between them. The CDR3 nucleotides are TGTGCCAGCAGTCGGCGAATAGGGGGCTATGGCTACACCTTC. Its translation is CASSRRIGGYGYTF.

The chain is built from TRBV11-2 and TRBJ2-1; 10 bases map to TRBD2. J was trimmed by 10 bases and V by 3 bases; bases with no gene match: 6. The CDR3 runs 14 residues. Germline loops: CDR1 SGHAT, CDR2 FQNNGV. In nucleotides, the CDR3 is TGTGCCAGCAGCTTTCCTAGCGGGAGCGGGGAGCAGTTCTTC. This gives the protein CASSFPSGSGEQFF.

V gene TRBV5-1 combines with J gene TRBJ1-1; no clear D gene. The V gene lost 2 bases and the J gene lost 1 base, with 6 bases spanning the gap. Germline V gene data show CDR1 as SGHRS and CDR2 as YFSETQ. The CDR3 has 13 amino acids. CDR3: CASSFLRNTEAFF. CDR3 coding DNA: TGCGCCAGCAGCTTTCTCCGGAACACTGAAGCTTTCTTT.

The V gene is TRBV7-8, the J gene TRBJ2-1; no clear D. V lost 5 bases, J lost 10 bases, and 15 bases lay in between. Germline V gene data show CDR1 as SGHVS and CDR2 as FQNEAQ. The CDR3 totals 13 residues. CDR3 in DNA: TGTGCCAGCAGCATCACCCAACGAAGCGAGCAGTTCTTC. It specifies CASSITQRSEQFF.

The chain links TRBV7-2 to TRBJ2-5; the match to TRBD1 covers 7 bases. The CDR3 runs to 15 residues. Unmatched junction bases numbered 10, after V lost 5 bases and J lost 4 bases. CDR1 and CDR2 from the germline V gene are SGHTA and FQGNSA. The CDR3 region has the DNA TGTGCCAGCAGCCAAGGGACAGTGAGGGGAGAGACCCAGTACTTC. Translation: CASSQGTVRGETQYF. The full variable domain, completed using reference TRBV7-2 and TRBJ2-5, is GAGVSQSPSNKVTEKGKDVELRCDPISGHTALYWYRQSLGQGLEFLIYFQGNSAPDKSGLPSDRFSAERTGGSVSTLTIQRTQQEDSAVYLCASSQGTVRGETQYFGPGTRLLVL.

The chain recombines TRBV19 with TRBJ1-3; D is unclear. The CDR3 totals 15 residues. Germline V gene sequence: CDR1 LNHDA, CDR2 SQIVND (reference sequence). Trimming shortened V by 5 bases and J by 0 bases, and 11 bases separated the two germline ends. As DNA, the CDR3 is TGTGCCAGTAGTCCCGTCTTCTCCTCTGGAAACACCATATATTTT. The encoded protein is CASSPVFSSGNTIYF.

About this clone: Compared with germline, one end of the junction differs, possibly owing to a read error. The rearrangement joins TRBV15 to TRBJ2-1, with 7 nucleotides matching TRBD1. CDR3 length: 17 amino acids. Germline-derived CDR1 and CDR2 are LNHNV and YYDKDF (reference sequence). CDR3: CATSGDRATRGYNEQFF. The CDR3 bases are TGTGCCACCAGCGGAGACAGGGCTACTCGCGGCTACAATGAGCAGTTCTTC.

This chain links TRBV7-2 with TRBJ1-4; D might be TRBD1 (5 bases). CDR3 length equals 15 residues. Trimming stripped 1 base from V and 2 bases from J, with 8 bases between. The germline gives CDR1 SGHTA, CDR2 FQGNSA. CDR3 loop: CASSLGGRTNEKLFF. The CDR3 DNA sequence: TGTGCCAGCAGCTTAGGGGGCCGGACTAATGAAAAACTGTTTTTT.

This clone was seen more than once but under ten times. The V gene is TRBV5-4, the J gene TRBJ2-1; 10 nucleotides match TRBD2. The CDR3 spans 18 residues. Germline assignment: CDR1 SGHNT and CDR2 YYREEE (reference sequence). With 4 bases clipped from V and 2 bases from J, the junction kept 12 bases outside the gene matches. The CDR3 region is CASSRDKKREGPYNEQFF. In nucleotides, the CDR3 is TGTGCCAGCAGCCGCGATAAGAAGCGGGAGGGTCCCTACAATGAGCAGTTCTTC.

The V call is TRBV18, the J call TRBJ1-6; the match to TRBD1 covers 8 bases. Trimming cost V 4 bases and J 7 bases; bases outside gene matches: 6. The germline V gene has CDR1 KGHSH and CDR2 LQKENI. The CDR3 spans 15 residues. CDR3 sequence (DNA): TGTGCCAGCTCACAGTCCGGACAGGGAAATTCACCCCTCCACTTT. Its protein is CASSQSGQGNSPLHF.

This clone was recorded once. This chain connects TRBV28 to TRBJ1-4, with TRBD1 matching 7 bases. The CDR3 totals 15 residues. Germline CDR1 and CDR2: MDHEN and SYDVKM. The V gene end was trimmed by 5 bases and the J gene end by 10 bases; junction bases not matched to a gene: 13. CDR3 loop: CASSITKRGPGKLFF. The CDR3 coding sequence is TGTGCCAGCAGTATCACGAAGAGGGGGCCCGGAAAACTGTTTTTT.

The J gene is TRBJ2-7, the V gene TRBV30, with D maybe TRBD1 (5 bases). Trimming removed 1 base from V and 3 bases from J, with 10 bases in between. Germline loops: CDR1 GTSNPN, CDR2 SVGIG (reference sequence). This CDR3 region has 13 residues. The CDR3 nucleotides are TGTGCCTGGAGTGGGGGCGCCTTCTACGAGCAGTACTTC. Its protein product is CAWSGGAFYEQYF.

The genes are TRBV7-6 and TRBJ2-3; D might be TRBD2 (6 bases). From germline, CDR1 is SGHVS and CDR2 FNYEAQ. The V end was cut by 0 bases, the J end by 10 bases, with 8 bases between. The CDR3 length is 12 residues. The CDR3 nucleotides read TGTGCCAGCAGCTTAGCAGGAGGGGCGCAGTATTTT. Its protein is CASSLAGGAQYF. The full variable domain, its missing parts supplied by reference TRBV7-6 and TRBJ2-3, is GAGVSQSPRYKVTKRGQDVALRCDPISGHVSLYWYRQALGQGPEFLTYFNYEAQQDKSGLPNDRFSAERPEGSISTLTIQRTEQRDSAMYRCASSLAGGAQYFGPGTRLTVL.

The rearrangement uses TRBV27 and TRBJ2-7; TRBD2 aligns across 10 bases. The CDR3 is made up of 13 amino acids. V shed 9 bases, J shed 1 base, and the junction held 3 bases outside the gene matches. Germline lookup yields CDR1 MNHEY and CDR2 SMNVEV (reference sequence). The CDR3 nucleotides read TGTGCCAGGAGGACTAGCGGATCCTACGAGCAGTACTTC. Amino acids: CARRTSGSYEQYF.